These 16 T cell receptor beta chains came from one sample sequenced in a study of blood T cell repertoires in COVID-19. TCRdb keeps only in-frame clones here, not all; method: immunoSEQ multiplex PCR. The table has over 250,000 clones, approximately 90% seen once; the top ten hold roughly 6.1%. Sequencing used peripheral blood. These receptors were collected from a woman between 45 and 65 years old with COVID-19, enrolled during active disease.

V gene TRBV6-5 combines with J gene TRBJ1-1; D perhaps matches TRBD1 (6 bases). Germline lookup yields CDR1 MNHEY and CDR2 SVGAGI. Trimming stripped 10 bases from V and 0 bases from J, with 12 bases between. This CDR3 is 13 amino acids long. CDR3 region: CAMNRAMNTEAFF. CDR3 sequence (DNA): TGTGCCATGAACAGGGCCATGAACACTGAAGCTTTCTTT.

The chain joins TRBV6-1 to TRBJ1-1, with TRBD1 matching over 7 bases. The CDR3 has 13 residues. The V gene end was trimmed by 2 bases and the J gene end by 11 bases; junction bases not matched to a gene: 8. CDR1 MNHNS and CDR2 SASEGT come from the germline V gene. The CDR3 DNA sequence: TGTGCCAGCAGTGAAAGGAGACAGGGTATTGCTTTCTTT. The encoded protein is CASSERRQGIAFF.

The chain employs TRBV5-6 and TRBJ1-2, with a possible D match to TRBD1 (6 bases). Germline V gene data show CDR1 as SGHDT and CDR2 as YYEEEE. The CDR3 is 13 residues long. V was shortened by 0 bases and J by 6 bases, with 9 bases between the two germline ends. This CDR3 is CASSLDGGDGYTF. CDR3 nucleotide sequence: TGTGCCAGCAGCTTGGATGGGGGCGATGGCTACACCTTC.

The chain uses TRBV4-2 and TRBJ2-5; no clear D gene. The CDR3 has 14 amino acids. CDR1 and CDR2 (germline): LGHNA, YNFKEQ. V shed 1 base and J shed 1 base, with 7 bases lying between them. The CDR3 nucleotides read TGTGCCAGCAGCCAAGTCAATTCCCAAGAGACCCAGTACTTC. Amino acids: CASSQVNSQETQYF.

The rearrangement links TRBV6-5 to TRBJ1-5; weak D call: TRBD1 (5 bases). Between the trimmed V and J ends, which lost 8 bases and 2 bases, there was a span of 10 bases. CDR3 size: 13 residues. The V gene's germline CDR1 is MNHEY and CDR2 SVGAGI. The CDR3 loop is CASLDNGNQPQHF. CDR3 sequence (DNA): TGTGCCAGCCTGGACAATGGCAATCAGCCCCAGCATTTT.

This clone has a single count. The DNA of the CDR3 is TGTGCCAGCAGTTTACGGGTTCCGGGAGGGCCTAACACCGGGGAGCTGTTTTTT. Protein sequence: CASSLRVPGGPNTGELFF. The J gene is TRBJ2-2, the V gene TRBV27, with 8 bases identical to TRBD2. Germline V gene sequence: CDR1 MNHEY, CDR2 SMNVEV (reference sequence). Trimming took 2 bases from V and 2 from J; bases not matched to a gene: 10. This CDR3 is built from 18 residues.

This clone has a single count. The sample has other DNA sequences that encode this CDR3 too. The V call is TRBV5-1, the J call TRBJ2-7, with 11 bases fitting TRBD2. After removal of 1 base from V and 4 bases from J, the junction contained 1 base not matched to a gene. Looked up from germline, CDR1 is SGHRS and CDR2 is YFSETQ. The CDR3 has 14 residues. Here the CDR3 DNA reads TGCGCCAGCAGCTTGACTAGCGGGAGTTACGAGCAGTACTTC. Residues: CASSLTSGSYEQYF.

V is TRBV18 and J is TRBJ2-7; 8 bases are shared with TRBD1. The CDR3 has 15 amino acids. Germline values: CDR1 KGHSH, CDR2 LQKENI. J gave up 0 bases and V 3 bases, and 4 bases lay outside the gene matches. The DNA of the CDR3 is TGTGCCAGCTCACCCTGGACAGGGAGCTCCTACGAGCAGTACTTC. Translation: CASSPWTGSSYEQYF.

The chain recombines TRBV6-5 with TRBJ2-1; TRBD2 matches at 12 bases. CDR1 and CDR2 (germline): MNHEY, SVGAGI. CDR3 size: 15 residues. The V gene end was trimmed by 6 bases and the J gene end by 7 bases; junction bases not matched to a gene: 7. CDR3 bases: TGTGCCAGCAGGCCAACTAGCGGGAGGAGGAATGAGCAGTTCTTC. Translated: CASRPTSGRRNEQFF.

This sequence joins TRBV18 and TRBJ2-4; 7 bases match TRBD2. The germline V gene has CDR1 KGHSH and CDR2 LQKENI. The V segment lost 2 bases and the J segment 13 bases; nucleotides outside the gene matches: 8. The CDR3 spans 13 residues. CDR3 coding DNA: TGTGCCAGCTCACCAGGGAGGGATTATCCCCAGTACTTC. Its protein product is CASSPGRDYPQYF.

This chain joins TRBV3-1 (or the pseudogene TRBV3-2) and TRBJ2-5, with 7 positions matching TRBD2. Germline V lookup: CDR1 LGHDT, CDR2 YNNKEL (reference sequence). This CDR3 comprises 15 residues. V trimming: 4 bases; J trimming: 4 bases; junction bases outside the gene matches: 9. The CDR3 is CASSPAGLPLETQYF. Here the CDR3 DNA reads TGTGCCAGCAGCCCAGCGGGACTCCCACTAGAGACCCAGTACTTC.

The chain links TRBV15 to TRBJ2-5, with TRBD2 matching over 9 bases. J lost 5 bases, V lost 9 bases, and 10 bases had no gene match. The CDR3 spans 14 residues. Per germline, CDR1 LNHNV and CDR2 YYDKDF (reference sequence). The CDR3 spells CATEAGTSLETQYF. In DNA, the CDR3 is TGTGCCACTGAAGCCGGGACTAGCTTGGAGACCCAGTACTTC.

The V call is TRBV23-1, the J call TRBJ1-5; possibly TRBD1 for D (6 bases). TRBV23-1 carries the ORF label, with uncertain function. There are 14 residues in the CDR3. Trimming took off 6 bases at V and 4 bases at J, with 13 bases between the two ends. In DNA, the CDR3 is TGCGCCAGCAGCTTTACAGGGTGTAATCAGCCCCAGCATTTT. This translates into CASSFTGCNQPQHF.

The chain couples TRBV6-6 to TRBJ1-1; D possibly corresponds to TRBD1 (6 bases). The CDR3 loop spans 17 amino acids. Trimming removed 5 bases from V and 3 bases from J, with 22 bases in between. Germline CDR1 is MNHNY and CDR2 is SVGAGI (reference sequence). CDR3 residues: CASSRIPRRGGYTEAFF. For the CDR3, the DNA is TGTGCCAGCAGTCGGATTCCTCGCAGAGGGGGTTACACTGAAGCTTTCTTT.

CDR3: CASSHRTGSYEQYF. CDR3 DNA: TGCGCCAGCAGCCATCGGACAGGGAGCTACGAGCAGTACTTC. The chain couples TRBV4-3 to TRBJ2-7; 8 nucleotides line up with TRBD1. This CDR3 is built from 14 residues. Trimming cost V 3 bases and J 3 bases; bases outside gene matches: 4. CDR1 and CDR2 (germline): LGHNA, YSLEER.

V is TRBV15 and J is TRBJ1-2; TRBD1 agrees at 11 bases. Germline V gene lookup returns CDR1 LNHNV and CDR2 YYDKDF (reference sequence). The CDR3 loop spans 14 amino acids. The ends lost 5 bases at V and 7 bases at J; junction bases unmatched: 6. The CDR3 DNA reads as TGTGCCACCAGCCCTGGACAGGGGGCTGGTGGCTACACCTTC. This translates into CATSPGQGAGGYTF.